Reported below is one T cell receptor beta chain. UMI-labeled 5' RACE TRB cDNA libraries were prepared from the cells. TCRdb reprocessed the 5' RACE reads and reports one entry per CDR3 protein, with no DNA. This sample's clone table lists some 40,000 distinct CDR3 sequences. The data were obtained in a study of CXCR3-negative and CXCR3-positive naive CD8 T cells. Germline-derived CDR1 and CDR2 are ENHRY and SYGVKD. The CDR3 is made up of 14 amino acids. The genes are TRBV10-3 and TRBJ1-1; TCRdb's assignment of TRBD1 cannot be checked, as there is no DNA. The TCR originated in a human donor in good health. Some clones in this sample may be carry-over from other donors' samples. The sample consisted of memory CD8+ T cells from blood. CDR3 sequence: CAISPDTPNTEAFF.